These 21 T cell receptor beta chains were sequenced from one sample in a study of blood T cells in healthy people across ages. Primed by a sample-barcoded 5' primer and a J-beta primer mix, a second PCR proceeded for about 6 to 12 cycles. TCRdb re-called the 5' RACE reads with MiXCR, one entry per CDR3 protein. The sample lists about 930,000 distinct CDR3 sequences, 25% to 30% occurring once. The sample also formed part of further work on T cells of mothers and their children.

The sample comprised blood. Receptors were obtained from a woman between 35 and 50 years old in good health.

The CDR3 DNA follows: TGTGCCAGCAACGTAGTCTACACAGATACGCAGTATTTT. Its protein is CASNVVYTDTQYF. This rearrangement joins TRBV2 to TRBJ2-3; D remains ambiguous. V was clipped by 7 bases and J by 2 bases, with 10 bases between them. Germline V CDR1 and CDR2: SNHLY, FYNNEI. This CDR3 contains 13 residues. Looking up the rest from reference TRBV2 and TRBJ2-3 gives the full variable domain: EPEVTQTPSHQVTQMGQEVILRCVPISNHLYFYWYRQILGQKVEFLVSFYNNEISEKSEIFDDQFSVERPDGSNFTLKIRSTKLEDSAMYFCASNVVYTDTQYFGPGTRLTVL.

This clonotype has just a few counts. The junction shows a germline mismatch at one end, possibly a read error. This rearrangement joins TRBV7-9 to TRBJ1-2; D call uncertain. The CDR3 runs to 13 residues. Germline assignment: CDR1 SEHNR and CDR2 FQNEAQ (reference sequence). Written as DNA, the CDR3 is TGTGCCAGCAGCTTAGAACAGTTCTATGGCTGCACCTTC. Its protein is CASSLEQFYGCTF.

The chain employs TRBV7-6 and TRBJ2-5; D might be TRBD1 (6 bases). CDR3 length: 13 amino acids. Trimming took 6 bases from V and 5 from J, leaving 13 bases between them. Germline CDR1 SGHVS, CDR2 FNYEAQ. CDR3 amino acids: CASRGGRRETQYF. The CDR3 bases are TGTGCCAGCAGAGGGGGTAGACGGGAGACCCAGTACTTC.

The gene calls are TRBV10-3 and TRBJ2-3; TRBD2 aligns across 7 bases. This CDR3 contains 12 residues. The germline gives CDR1 ENHRY, CDR2 SYGVKD. The V segment lost 8 bases and the J segment 6 bases; nucleotides outside the gene matches: 5. The CDR3 nucleotides are TGTGCCATCGGGCCGGGAGGTGATACGCAGTATTTT. Its protein is CAIGPGGDTQYF.

The chain carries TRBV4-3 and TRBJ1-4, with a tentative D call TRBD1 (6 bases). The V end lost 1 base, the J end lost 8 bases, and 26 bases lay between the germline ends. Per the germline V gene, CDR1 is LGHNA and CDR2 is YSLEER. The CDR3 is made up of 19 amino acids. The CDR3 coding sequence is TGCGCCAGCAGCCAAGGAGGGGGGGCCCAAGGGGCCTTTGGAGAAAAACTGTTTTTT. Translated, it gives CASSQGGGAQGAFGEKLFF.

This clonotype was counted ten times or more. The chain links TRBV27 to TRBJ2-7; no clear D. V was shortened by 5 bases and J by 0 bases, with 14 bases between the two germline ends. The V gene's germline CDR1 is MNHEY and CDR2 SMNVEV (reference sequence). The CDR3 covers 15 residues. CDR3 in amino acids: CASSTNRVRSYEQYF. The CDR3 DNA reads as TGTGCCAGCAGTACAAACCGGGTTCGCTCCTACGAGCAGTACTTC.

This clonotype came up a few times. V is TRBV7-2 and J is TRBJ2-4; 9 nucleotides match TRBD1. The CDR3 has 15 amino acids. Germline trimming cut 5 bases from V and 5 bases from J; bases unmatched to any gene: 7. Per germline, CDR1 SGHTA and CDR2 FQGNSA. The CDR3 bases are TGTGCCAGCAGCAAAGACAGGGGGGGAGAAAACATTCAGTACTTC. Encoded protein: CASSKDRGGENIQYF.

This clonotype has at least ten counts. The V gene is TRBV29-1, the J gene TRBJ2-7; no firm D call. The ends were cut back, 7 bases at V and 0 bases at J, with 7 bases in the middle. This CDR3 spans 11 amino acids. CDR1 is SQVTM and CDR2 is ANQGSEA in the germline V gene. CDR3 region: CSAYHSYEQYF. The CDR3 DNA reads as TGCAGCGCCTACCACTCCTACGAGCAGTACTTC.

CDR3 DNA sequence: TGTGCCAGCAGCCAAGAGGGCCAGTTGAACCTACAGTACTTC. Its translation: CASSQEGQLNLQYF. V is TRBV4-2 and J is TRBJ2-7; unclear D gene. CDR1 LGHNA and CDR2 YNFKEQ come from the germline V gene. There are 14 residues in the CDR3. The germline V and J ends were trimmed by 0 bases and 10 bases, with 16 bases remaining between them.

Points on this clonotype: At one boundary the junction diverges from the germline segment, which might be a read error. J is TRBJ1-5 and V is TRBV5-1; 8 bases are a match to TRBD1. From germline, CDR1 is SGHRS and CDR2 YFSETQ. This CDR3 region has 15 residues. CDR3 DNA: TGTGCCAGCAGCCAGGGGACAGGATACAATCAGCCCCAGCATTTT. Translated, it gives CASSQGTGYNQPQHF.

V is TRBV5-1 and J is TRBJ2-1; D possibly corresponds to TRBD2 (6 bases). The CDR3 extends over 14 amino acids. V lost 4 bases, J lost 6 bases, and 14 bases lay in between. CDR1 and CDR2 from the germline V gene are SGHRS and YFSETQ. CDR3 amino acids: CASSAPGLSNEQFF. CDR3 nucleotides: TGCGCCAGCAGCGCCCCGGGACTTTCCAATGAGCAGTTCTTC. The full variable domain, with the rest looked up from reference TRBV5-1 and TRBJ2-1, is KAGVTQTPRYLIKTRGQQVTLSCSPISGHRSVSWYQQTPGQGLQFLFEYFSETQRNKGNFPGRFSGRQFSNSRSEMNVSTLELGDSALYLCASSAPGLSNEQFFGPGTRLTVL.

The count of this clonotype is one. The rearrangement links TRBV29-1 to TRBJ2-3; D perhaps matches TRBD2 (7 bases). CDR1 and CDR2 from the germline V gene are SQVTM and ANQGSEA. CDR3 length equals 13 residues. Deletions cut 7 bases from V and 2 bases from J, with 13 bases between. The CDR3 DNA follows: TGCAGCGGTGAGGGGGGGTACACAGATACGCAGTATTTT. This encodes CSGEGGYTDTQYF.

This clonotype was recorded a few times. The V gene is TRBV2, the J gene TRBJ2-1; TRBD2 matches at 11 bases. J lost 4 bases, V lost 6 bases, and 5 bases had no gene match. Germline assignment: CDR1 SNHLY and CDR2 FYNNEI. CDR3 length: 15 residues. The CDR3 reads CASRELAGEYNEQFF. Here the CDR3 DNA reads TGTGCCAGCAGGGAACTAGCGGGGGAGTACAATGAGCAGTTCTTC.

Of note for this clonotype: Mismatch with germline at one junction end may stem from a read error. The V call is TRBV10-3, the J call TRBJ2-3, with 7 bases aligning to TRBD2. Germline V gene data show CDR1 as ENHRY and CDR2 as SYGVKD. This CDR3 is 15 amino acids long. CDR3 nucleotide sequence: TGTGCCATCGGTGATACCGCGGGGGTGGGGGATACGCAGTATTTT. Translating gives CAIGDTAGVGDTQYF.

This clonotype was seen only a few times. The junction and the germline gene differ at one end; a read error may be behind it. The gene calls are TRBV4-1 and TRBJ1-3; D perhaps matches TRBD1 (5 bases). Looked up from germline, CDR1 is MGHRA and CDR2 is YSYEKL. The CDR3 has 15 residues. In DNA form, the CDR3 reads TGCGCCAGTAGCCAAGTCGGGACCTTCGGAAACACCATATATTTT. Translated, it gives CASSQVGTFGNTIYF.

The V call is TRBV20-1, the J call TRBJ2-5; no firm D call. V was pared by 3 bases and J by 7 bases, with 12 bases between. Germline assignment: CDR1 DFQATT and CDR2 SNEGSKA (reference sequence). The CDR3 runs 12 residues. CDR3 loop: CSASLVSGTQYF. The CDR3 coding sequence is TGCAGTGCTAGTTTAGTCTCCGGGACCCAGTACTTC.

The DNA for the CDR3 is TGTGCCAGCAGCCAGGCGTTTCATGGCTACACCTTC. Its protein is CASSQAFHGYTF. The chain has TRBV3-1 and TRBJ1-2, with D unresolved. This CDR3 is 12 amino acids long. V was shortened by 3 bases and J by 6 bases, with 8 bases between the two germline ends. The germline CDR1 and CDR2 sequences are LGHDT and YNNKEL (reference sequence).

The chain joins TRBV27 to TRBJ1-1; no clear D. V was clipped by 5 bases and J by 4 bases, with 14 bases between them. Germline CDR1 is MNHEY and CDR2 is SMNVEV (reference sequence). CDR3 length: 14 residues. The CDR3 region is CASSEEPGGTEAFF. Here the CDR3 DNA reads TGTGCCAGCAGTGAGGAGCCGGGCGGCACTGAAGCTTTCTTT.

In its sample, this clonotype was seen many times. The chain couples TRBV20-1 to TRBJ2-1, with D unclear. Germline V gene data show CDR1 as DFQATT and CDR2 as SNEGSKA (reference sequence). The length of the CDR3 is 15 residues. The V end lost 2 bases, the J end lost 0 bases, and 11 bases lay between the germline ends. The CDR3 reads CSARPRTSSYNEQFF. The CDR3 DNA reads TGCAGTGCTAGACCCAGGACCAGCTCCTACAATGAGCAGTTCTTC.

This clonotype was seen many times. The gene calls are TRBV20-1 and TRBJ2-1; 8 nucleotides match TRBD2. This CDR3 comprises 15 residues. Per the germline V gene, CDR1 is DFQATT and CDR2 is SNEGSKA (reference sequence). V trimming: 1 base; J trimming: 7 bases; junction bases outside the gene matches: 9. The CDR3 spells CSARVGSGVQNEQFF. The DNA for the CDR3 is TGCAGTGCTAGAGTGGGTAGCGGGGTACAAAATGAGCAGTTCTTC.

As DNA, the CDR3 is TGTGCCAGCAGCTTAGATCCGGTGGAGAGCGCGTTTAGTCAGCCCCAGCATTTT. The encoded protein is CASSLDPVESAFSQPQHF. The chain uses TRBV7-9 and TRBJ1-5, with D hard to call. The V gene lost 1 base and the J gene lost 6 bases, with 22 bases spanning the gap. CDR3 length: 18 amino acids. Per germline, CDR1 SEHNR and CDR2 FQNEAQ (reference sequence).